Shown below are 18 T cell receptor beta chains from a single sample sequenced in a study of T-cell reconstitution after alpha-beta-depleted transplantation in children. During its preparation, the TCRbeta library received unique molecular identifiers. TCRdb reprocessed the PCR reads via MiXCR and lists one record per CDR3 protein. The sample consists of approximately 1,000,000 distinct CDR3 sequences, around 30% of them appearing once. The material was PBMCs, mostly from graft donor cells, obtained 360 days after TCRalphabeta/CD19-depleted stem cell transplant. The receptors derive from a boy younger than two who had a stem cell transplant for SCID, so the T cells may come from the graft donor.

This clonotype appeared a few times. The rearrangement uses TRBV3-1 and TRBJ2-7; D possibly matches TRBD1 or TRBD2 (6 bases each). The CDR3 covers 15 residues. Germline CDR1 and CDR2: LGHDT and YNNKEL (reference sequence). V was pared by 1 base and J by 5 bases, with 15 bases between. CDR3 residues: CASSQVRTGRHEQYF. The CDR3 nucleotides are TGTGCCAGCAGCCAAGTTCGCACAGGGAGGCACGAGCAGTACTTC.

This clonotype was seen a few times. The J gene is TRBJ2-3, the V gene TRBV28, with D possibly being TRBD1 or TRBD2 (5 bases each). Trimming stripped 5 bases from V and 2 bases from J, with 14 bases between. The CDR3 is 15 amino acids. Germline V lookup: CDR1 MDHEN, CDR2 SYDVKM. This chain's CDR3 is CASSLLGDHTDTQYF. The CDR3 DNA sequence: TGTGCCAGCAGTCTCCTCGGGGACCACACAGATACGCAGTATTTT.

This clonotype was picked up many times. The gene calls are TRBV2 and TRBJ2-5, with a possible D match to TRBD2 (6 bases). Germline CDR1 is SNHLY and CDR2 is FYNNEI. The CDR3 length is 14 residues. The V gene lost 3 bases and the J gene lost 3 bases, with 11 bases spanning the gap. CDR3 region: CASSEERGKETQYF. In nucleotides, the CDR3 is TGTGCCAGCAGTGAGGAACGGGGGAAAGAGACCCAGTACTTC.

CDR3 loop: CASSRRHMAGLAYNEQFF. The CDR3 bases are TGTGCCAGCAGCAGACGACATATGGCAGGGCTCGCCTACAATGAGCAGTTCTTC. The rearrangement links TRBV7-3 to TRBJ2-1, with a weak D call TRBD1 (5 bases). CDR3 length equals 18 residues. The V and J ends lost 5 bases and 2 bases respectively, with 22 bases between them. Germline CDR1 reads SGHTA; CDR2 reads FQGTGA.

The chain links TRBV7-8 to TRBJ2-3; 10 bases align to TRBD2. The V gene's germline CDR1 is SGHVS and CDR2 FQNEAQ. V dropped 5 bases and J dropped 2; count of bases not matched to a gene: 7. The CDR3 runs to 16 residues. The CDR3 here is CASSPRTSGPTDTQYF. DNA of the CDR3: TGTGCCAGCAGCCCCCGGACTAGCGGACCCACAGATACGCAGTATTTT.

V and J are TRBV6-2 or TRBV6-3 and TRBJ2-2; 10 nucleotides agree with TRBD2. The germline gives CDR1 MNHEY, CDR2 SVGEGT. The V and J ends lost 0 bases and 3 bases, in that order; junction bases with no gene match: 7. This CDR3 comprises 18 residues. The CDR3 DNA is TGTGCCAGCAGTTACTCTGACCGGCTAGCGGGGGACACCGGGGAGCTGTTTTTT. Protein: CASSYSDRLAGDTGELFF.

This clonotype turned up a few times. The chain is built from TRBV10-3 and TRBJ2-4; a possible D gene is TRBD1 (6 bases). This CDR3 region has 14 residues. Deletions cut 10 bases from V and 3 bases from J, with 16 bases between. Germline V gene lookup returns CDR1 ENHRY and CDR2 SYGVKD. CDR3 region: CATEQGIGKNIQYF. DNA for the CDR3: TGTGCCACGGAACAGGGAATCGGCAAAAACATTCAGTACTTC.

This clonotype was seen more than once but under ten times. The genes are TRBV6-5 and TRBJ1-6, with TRBD1 as a possible D gene (5 bases). V was pared by 6 bases and J by 8 bases, with 14 bases between. The CDR3 length is 14 residues. Looked up from germline, CDR1 is MNHEY and CDR2 is SVGAGI. The CDR3 bases are TGTGCCAGCAGGCGCACAGGAGCCTATTCACCCCTCCACTTT. It codes for CASRRTGAYSPLHF.

This clonotype was seen a single time. The CDR3 region is CASDVVGGKSAGELFF. The CDR3 DNA follows: TGCGCCAGCGACGTCGTGGGGGGGAAGAGCGCCGGGGAGCTGTTTTTT. The chain uses TRBV5-1 and TRBJ2-2, with TRBD2 matching over 7 bases. CDR3 length equals 16 residues. The junction had 15 bases not matched to a gene; V was cut back by 7 bases and J by 6 bases. CDR1 and CDR2 (germline): SGHRS, YFSETQ.

The chain employs TRBV12-3 or TRBV12-4 and TRBJ2-5; the match to TRBD1 covers 10 bases. The CDR3 length is 15 residues. V trimming: 7 bases; J trimming: 3 bases; junction bases outside the gene matches: 8. The DNA for the CDR3 is TGTGCCAGCAACAAGGGAGGACAGGGGGAAGAGACCCAGTACTTC. Translated, it gives CASNKGGQGEETQYF.

This clonotype was seen only a few times. The J gene is TRBJ2-6, the V gene TRBV6-1; 8 nucleotides match TRBD1. CDR3 length equals 14 residues. Germline trimming cut 6 bases from V and 2 bases from J; bases unmatched to any gene: 0. Germline CDR1 MNHNS, CDR2 SASEGT. DNA of the CDR3: TGTGCCAGCAGGGACAGGGCTGGGGCCAACGTCCTGACTTTC. It is translated as CASRDRAGANVLTF.

The gene calls are TRBV28 and TRBJ2-5; tentatively, D is TRBD1 (6 bases). There are 16 residues in the CDR3. Germline CDR1 MDHEN, CDR2 SYDVKM. V was pared by 6 bases and J by 5 bases, with 22 bases between. The CDR3 bases are TGTGCCAGCAGCATCCCTTCGACAGGTTTAATTGAGACCCAGTACTTC. This sequence encodes CASSIPSTGLIETQYF.

The chain is built from TRBV7-2 and TRBJ2-3; 15 nucleotides match TRBD2. Germline values: CDR1 SGHTA, CDR2 FQGNSA. The CDR3 is 17 amino acids. Trimming at V came to 5 bases and at J to 5 bases, leaving 8 bases not matched to a gene. The CDR3 here is CASSTGLAGGKGDTQYF. The CDR3 nucleotides are TGTGCCAGCAGCACCGGACTAGCGGGGGGGAAGGGAGATACGCAGTATTTT.

V is TRBV4-3 and J is TRBJ2-5; 13 bases are shared with TRBD2. The V gene end was trimmed by 4 bases and the J gene end by 5 bases; junction bases not matched to a gene: 4. The CDR3 is made up of 15 amino acids. Germline V gene data show CDR1 as LGHNA and CDR2 as YSLEER. DNA of the CDR3: TGCGCCAGCAGCCCGACTAGCGGGGGGAAGGAGACCCAGTACTTC. Its protein product is CASSPTSGGKETQYF.

This clonotype was counted between two and nine times. The V gene is TRBV5-1, the J gene TRBJ2-2; the D gene is possibly TRBD1 (6 bases). The CDR3 has 15 residues. Germline assignment: CDR1 SGHRS and CDR2 YFSETQ. V dropped 0 bases and J dropped 5 bases, with 11 bases sitting between them. The CDR3 sequence: CASSLDQGMTGELFF. For the CDR3, the DNA is TGCGCCAGCAGCTTGGACCAGGGGATGACCGGGGAGCTGTTTTTT.

The rearrangement uses TRBV12-3 or TRBV12-4 and TRBJ2-1, with TRBD2 identical over 8 bases. The CDR3 runs to 17 residues. The V segment lost 6 bases and the J segment 7 bases; nucleotides outside the gene matches: 17. CDR3 region: CASSLGRFRGGGNEQFF. The CDR3 nucleotides read TGTGCCAGCAGCCTGGGCCGGTTCCGGGGGGGAGGGAATGAGCAGTTCTTC.

This clonotype was observed a handful of times. The J gene is TRBJ2-1, the V gene TRBV5-1, with 8 positions matching TRBD1. Germline loops: CDR1 SGHRS, CDR2 YFSETQ. Unmatched junction bases numbered 3, after V lost 6 bases and J lost 1 base. CDR3 length: 14 amino acids. The DNA for the CDR3 is TGCGCCAGCACTGGACAGGGATCCTACAATGAGCAGTTCTTC. As protein: CASTGQGSYNEQFF.

The gene calls are TRBV5-1 and TRBJ2-1, with TRBD1 matching 10 bases. Germline assignment: CDR1 SGHRS and CDR2 YFSETQ. Trimming took 0 bases from V and 6 from J; bases not matched to a gene: 3. This CDR3 has 15 residues. Here the CDR3 DNA reads TGCGCCAGCAGCTTGGCGGGACAGGGGATCAATGAGCAGTTCTTC. It codes for CASSLAGQGINEQFF.